These 24 T cell receptor beta chains were all obtained from the same sample, sequenced in a study of shared clonotypes between healthy human individuals. Sequencing used immunoSEQ multiplex PCR; TCRdb keeps in-frame clones, though not all of them. This table holds fewer than 2.5 million clones, roughly 93% found once. The sample was naive CD4+ T cells from PBMCs. Subset defined: CD45RA+ positively selected. The receptor source for this set is a man between 18 and 35 years old in good health. Some clones in this sample may be carry-over from other donors' samples.

The V gene is TRBV28, the J gene TRBJ2-6; perhaps TRBD2 as D (5 bases). Germline lookup yields CDR1 MDHEN and CDR2 SYDVKM. V was trimmed by 1 base and J by 2 bases, leaving 12 bases between them. This CDR3 comprises 17 residues. DNA of the CDR3: TGTGCCAGCAGTTTATACGGAGTGGGAGCTGGGGCCAACGTCCTGACTTTC. This encodes CASSLYGVGAGANVLTF.

The gene calls are TRBV5-1 and TRBJ2-7; TRBD2 agrees at 12 bases. Germline V CDR1 and CDR2: SGHRS, YFSETQ. This CDR3 contains 17 residues. The J segment lost 6 bases and the V segment lost 0 bases, leaving 10 bases of the junction unmatched. CDR3 DNA sequence: TGCGCCAGCAGCTTGGGACTAGCGGGAGTTTTTCTTTCCGAGCAGTACTTC. It yields the protein CASSLGLAGVFLSEQYF.

The rearrangement uses TRBV29-1 and TRBJ2-3, with D possibly being TRBD2 (6 bases). V lost 4 bases, J lost 2 bases, and 10 bases lay in between. The CDR3 contains 13 residues. The V gene's germline CDR1 is SQVTM and CDR2 ANQGSEA. The CDR3 protein is CSVGLVVTDTQYF. Written as DNA, the CDR3 is TGCAGCGTTGGACTAGTGGTCACAGATACGCAGTATTTT.

V and J are TRBV19 and TRBJ1-1, with a possible D match to TRBD1 (5 bases). Per germline, CDR1 LNHDA and CDR2 SQIVND (reference sequence). The CDR3 extends over 13 amino acids. The germline V and J ends were trimmed by 3 bases and 3 bases, with 8 bases remaining between them. CDR3: CASSISGHTEAFF. The CDR3 DNA is TGTGCCAGTAGTATTTCGGGGCACACTGAAGCTTTCTTT.

The chain recombines TRBV28 with TRBJ2-1; TRBD2 matches at 14 bases. The length of the CDR3 is 14 residues. Germline V gene lookup returns CDR1 MDHEN and CDR2 SYDVKM. After removal of 5 bases from V and 16 bases from J, the junction contained 10 bases not matched to a gene. Written as DNA, the CDR3 is TGTGCCAGCAGTACCCATGGGACTAGCGGGAGTAGCTTCTTC. Protein: CASSTHGTSGSSFF. Variable domain in full (rest from reference TRBV28 and TRBJ2-1): DVKVTQSSRYLVKRTGEKVFLECVQDMDHENMFWYRQDPGLGLRLIYFSYDVKMKEKGDIPEGYSVSREKKERFSLILESASTNQTSMYLCASSTHGTSGSSFFGPGTRLTVL.

The chain employs TRBV28 and TRBJ2-1; the match to TRBD2 covers 10 bases. V lost 5 bases to trimming and J lost 4 bases; unmatched junction nucleotides: 8. The germline gives CDR1 MDHEN, CDR2 SYDVKM. This CDR3 has 16 amino acids. CDR3 bases: TGTGCCAGCAGTCCGCAGGGACTAGCGCAATACAATGAGCAGTTCTTC. It specifies CASSPQGLAQYNEQFF.

Note on this clone: At the DNA level, this CDR3 is encoded by other sequences in the same sample as well. The V call is TRBV18, the J call TRBJ1-3, with 8 bases aligning to TRBD1. CDR3 size: 15 residues. V shed 3 bases and J 2 bases; nucleotides not matched to a gene: 3. The germline V gene encodes CDR1 KGHSH and CDR2 LQKENI. The CDR3 nucleotides read TGTGCCAGCTCACCTGACAGGGGCCCTGGAAACACCATATATTTT. Its translation: CASSPDRGPGNTIYF.

The gene calls are TRBV5-5 and TRBJ1-3; D might be TRBD1 (6 bases). The CDR3 contains 15 residues. V gave up 4 bases and J gave up 2 bases, with 13 bases separating them. Per the germline V gene, CDR1 is SGHKS and CDR2 is YYEKEE (reference sequence). In DNA, the CDR3 is TGTGCCAGCAGCGTTACTACAGGGCCTGGAAACACCATATATTTT. This gives the protein CASSVTTGPGNTIYF.

V is TRBV21-1 and J is TRBJ2-1; TRBD2, the table's D call, lacks a check against the DNA. TRBV21-1 is recorded as a pseudogene. This CDR3 has 18 amino acids. CDR3 in DNA: TGTGCCAGCAGCATAAATTCCGGGACTAGCGGGAGGCTGGGTGAGCAGTTCTTC. Amino acid sequence: CASSINSGTSGRLGEQFF.

The chain couples TRBV9 to TRBJ1-5; weak D call: TRBD1 (5 bases). V was trimmed by 0 bases and J by 1 base, leaving 8 bases between them. The CDR3 spans 15 residues. Germline CDR1 and CDR2: SGDLS and YYNGEE. In DNA form, the CDR3 reads TGTGCCAGCAGCGTAGTGGGGCAAAGCAATCAGCCCCAGCATTTT. This gives the protein CASSVVGQSNQPQHF. The full variable domain, in which reference TRBV9 and TRBJ1-5 provide the parts outside the CDR3, is DSGVTQTPKHLITATGQRVTLRCSPRSGDLSVYWYQQSLDQGLQFLIQYYNGEERAKGNILERFSAQQFPDLHSELNLSSLELGDSALYFCASSVVGQSNQPQHFGDGTRLSIL.

The J gene is TRBJ1-6, the V gene TRBV28, with D possibly being TRBD1 (5 bases). The CDR3 contains 15 residues. The germline V gene encodes CDR1 MDHEN and CDR2 SYDVKM. V lost 5 bases to trimming and J lost 4 bases, with 12 bases between them. As DNA, the CDR3 is TGTGCCAGCAGTGGGGACGGAGCTTATAATTCACCCCTCCACTTT. Amino acids: CASSGDGAYNSPLHF.

The chain uses TRBV2 and TRBJ2-3; 9 bases fit TRBD2. Germline CDR1 and CDR2: SNHLY and FYNNEI. V lost 7 bases and J lost 1; bases outside the gene matches: 6. The CDR3 contains 15 residues. CDR3 sequence (DNA): TGTGCCAGCATTTTAGCGGGAGTACGCACAGATACGCAGTATTTT. Encoded protein: CASILAGVRTDTQYF. The variable domain in full, completed from reference TRBV2 and TRBJ2-3, reads EPEVTQTPSHQVTQMGQEVILRCVPISNHLYFYWYRQILGQKVEFLVSFYNNEISEKSEIFDDQFSVERPDGSNFTLKIRSTKLEDSAMYFCASILAGVRTDTQYFGPGTRLTVL.

The CDR3 loop reads CASSLRRGRSNEKLFF. CDR3 DNA sequence: TGTGCCAGCAGCCTTCGAAGGGGACGGAGTAATGAAAAACTGTTTTTT. This rearrangement joins TRBV13 to TRBJ1-4; D possibly corresponds to TRBD1 (5 bases). The CDR3 has 16 amino acids. The V gene lost 5 bases and the J gene lost 4 bases, with 17 bases spanning the gap. In germline, CDR1 is PRHDT, CDR2 FYEKMQ (reference sequence). Using reference TRBV13 and TRBJ1-4 for the parts outside the CDR3, the full variable domain is AAGVIQSPRHLIKEKRETATLKCYPIPRHDTVYWYQQGPGQDPQFLISFYEKMQSDKGSIPDRFSAQQFSDYHSELNMSSLELGDSALYFCASSLRRGRSNEKLFFGSGTQLSVL.

This clone was counted once. This chain links TRBV14 with TRBJ2-1; 8 positions agree with TRBD1. With 4 bases clipped from V and 5 bases from J, the junction kept 7 bases outside the gene matches. The V gene's germline CDR1 is SGHDN and CDR2 FVKESK. The CDR3 length is 15 residues. CDR3 DNA sequence: TGTGCCAGCAGCCTGAACCAGGGGGCGAACAATGAGCAGTTCTTC. Amino acid sequence: CASSLNQGANNEQFF.

Written as DNA, the CDR3 is TGTGCCAGCAGCCCCCGGGACAGGGGGTTGGAAGGCTACACCTTC. This translates into CASSPRDRGLEGYTF. The chain recombines TRBV28 with TRBJ1-2; TRBD1 matches 11 bases. V shed 6 bases, J shed 8 bases, and the junction held 11 bases outside the gene matches. The CDR3 consists of 15 residues. Germline CDR1 reads MDHEN; CDR2 reads SYDVKM.

V is TRBV28 and J is TRBJ1-1; D not certain. Deletions cut 5 bases from V and 3 bases from J, with 7 bases between. The CDR3 sequence is 12 residues long. CDR1 and CDR2 (germline): MDHEN, SYDVKM. CDR3 residues: CASSTVYTEAFF. The CDR3 bases are TGTGCCAGCAGTACGGTCTACACTGAAGCTTTCTTT.

V gene TRBV20-1 combines with J gene TRBJ1-2; no firm D call. The V and J ends lost 6 bases and 3 bases respectively, with 8 bases between them. The V gene's germline CDR1 is DFQATT and CDR2 SNEGSKA (reference sequence). The CDR3 extends over 11 amino acids. The chain's CDR3 is CSAGMHYGYTF. DNA for the CDR3: TGCAGTGCCGGGATGCACTATGGCTACACCTTC.

This clone was picked up one time. The J gene is TRBJ2-7, the V gene TRBV6-1; 10 nucleotides match TRBD2. This CDR3 is built from 15 residues. Trimming at V came to 5 bases and at J to 5 bases, leaving 9 bases not matched to a gene. Germline V gives CDR1 MNHNS, CDR2 SASEGT. The DNA of the CDR3 is TGTGCCAGCAGTCCCAGCGGGAGGGCCCCCAACGAGCAGTACTTC. Protein: CASSPSGRAPNEQYF.

This sequence joins TRBV7-3 and TRBJ2-5; 11 positions agree with TRBD2. J lost 4 bases, V lost 0 bases, and 7 bases had no gene match. Per germline, CDR1 SGHTA and CDR2 FQGTGA. The CDR3 length is 17 residues. The CDR3 nucleotides are TGTGCCAGCAGCTTAACGGGTAGCGGGAGGGCGGGAGAGACCCAGTACTTC. It is translated as CASSLTGSGRAGETQYF.

The chain employs TRBV29-1 and TRBJ1-2, with a possible D match to TRBD1 (5 bases). V shed 7 bases and J shed 4 bases, with 13 bases lying between them. Germline values: CDR1 SQVTM, CDR2 ANQGSEA. The CDR3 runs to 12 residues. The CDR3 protein is CSGSLGGYGYTF. CDR3 coding DNA: TGCAGCGGGAGCCTGGGGGGCTATGGCTACACCTTC.

The rearrangement links TRBV7-3 to TRBJ2-1; no clear D. With 3 bases removed from V and 9 bases from J, the gap between germline ends came to 12 bases. CDR1 SGHTA and CDR2 FQGTGA come from the germline V gene. The CDR3 totals 13 residues. Here the CDR3 reads CASSFAGPGEQFF. As DNA, the CDR3 is TGTGCCAGCAGCTTCGCAGGCCCCGGTGAGCAGTTCTTC.

V and J are TRBV10-3 and TRBJ1-2; weak D call: TRBD1 (6 bases). Germline values: CDR1 ENHRY, CDR2 SYGVKD. The CDR3 extends over 16 amino acids. The V end was cut by 0 bases, the J end by 2 bases, with 13 bases between. CDR3 amino acids: CAISESRTVTNYGYTF. CDR3 DNA: TGTGCCATCAGTGAGTCCCGGACAGTAACGAACTATGGCTACACCTTC.

The CDR3 coding sequence is TGTGCCAGCAGCCAAGATATGGGATGGTTGGAGACCCAGTACTTC. Protein: CASSQDMGWLETQYF. The chain combines TRBV4-2 with TRBJ2-5; D gene uncertain. Per the germline V gene, CDR1 is LGHNA and CDR2 is YNFKEQ. This CDR3 comprises 15 residues. Trimming cost V 0 bases and J 5 bases, with 13 bases left between them.

The V and J genes are TRBV21-1 and TRBJ1-2. TRBV21-1 corresponds to a pseudogene. This CDR3 comprises 13 residues. The CDR3 DNA reads as TGTGCCAGCAGCAATGGAATTGACTATGGCTACACCTTC. Its protein is CASSNGIDYGYTF.